The clone carrying this TCR beta chain was seen repeatedly, ten times or more. A UMI-containing oligonucleotide was joined by 3' ligation to the TCR cDNA template. RNA was extracted from around 2.7 ml of whole blood of healthy adults. The data belong to a study of naive and memory T cell subsets. The CDR3 covers 18 residues. Trimming shortened V by 4 bases and J by 3 bases, and 25 bases separated the two germline ends. Germline CDR1 is WSHSY and CDR2 is SAAADI. Four PCR rounds used nested alpha and beta constant region primers plus the SP2 primer. Reverse transcription of blood and skin TCR RNA was primed at alpha and beta constant regions. Each CDR3 protein is one row after TCRdb ran MiXCR on the 5' RACE reads. The table records roughly 30,000 distinct CDR3 sequences, around 15% of them present only once.

The receptor's source is a female donor in good health. This sequence joins TRBV10-2 and TRBJ2-7; D is tentatively TRBD1 or TRBD2 (5 bases each). The CDR3, as DNA: TGCGCCAGCAGTGTTAACCCCCCCGGGACCTCTAAAAACTACGAGCAGTACTTC. Translating gives CASSVNPPGTSKNYEQYF.